One sample yielded the 18 T cell receptor beta chains listed below, sequenced in a study of T cells in Graves' hyperthyroidism and ophthalmopathy. RNA transcripts served as the template for amplifying TCR beta CDR3 regions. During a first-round RT-PCR of the TCR CDR3, the HTBI primer set was used. TCRdb ran MiXCR on the multiplex PCR reads and lists one entry per CDR3 protein. The data hold a few hundred thousand distinct CDR3 sequences, with about half observed a single time. Sequenced: peripheral blood or thyroid tissue (not recorded which). These receptors all stem from a woman between 18 and 29 years old with Graves' hyperthyroidism.

The rearrangement joins TRBV6-1 to TRBJ2-2; TRBD2 matches at 10 bases. Germline V gene lookup returns CDR1 MNHNS and CDR2 SASEGT. V shed 3 bases and J 5 bases; nucleotides not matched to a gene: 6. CDR3 length equals 16 residues. The CDR3 region has the DNA TGTGCCAGCAGTGATGAGCGGGAGGGGCAGACCGGGGAGCTGTTTTTT. Its protein product is CASSDEREGQTGELFF.

To note about this clonotype: No conserved phenylalanine or tryptophan is present at the end of the CDR3, so a read error is the likely explanation. Because the CDR3's place on the DNA is in doubt, the DNA is left out and the CDR3 is given as listed by TCRdb. The chain combines TRBV7-9 with TRBJ1-5; TRBD1, as called in the table, went unchecked against the DNA. Counting both end residues, the CDR3 totals 10 amino acids. Germline assignment: CDR1 SEHNR and CDR2 FQNEAQ (reference sequence). CDR3 in amino acids: CASSWTGTSY.

Concerning this clonotype itself: A much larger clone sits a single nucleotide away, making a read error possible. CDR3 nucleotide sequence: TGTGCCATCACCGCGGACAGGGCCACCGGGGAGCTGGTTTTT. Translation gives CAITADRATGELVF. J is TRBJ2-2 and V is TRBV10-3; TRBD1 aligns across 8 bases. The CDR3 length is 14 residues. CDR1 is ENHRY, CDR2 SYGVKD, per germline.

The table lists this clonotype with many counts. The chain uses TRBV10-3 and TRBJ2-7, with a tentative D call TRBD1 (5 bases). The CDR3 contains 14 residues. From germline, CDR1 is ENHRY and CDR2 SYGVKD. The V end was cut by 0 bases, the J end by 9 bases, with 15 bases between. The CDR3 spells CAISESGAEPRQYF. The DNA of the CDR3 is TGTGCCATCAGTGAGTCTGGGGCAGAACCGCGGCAGTACTTC.

The chain employs TRBV29-1 and TRBJ2-1; D is perhaps TRBD1 (7 bases). This CDR3 is built from 11 residues. The germline V gene encodes CDR1 SQVTM and CDR2 ANQGSEA. The V and J ends lost 7 bases and 8 bases respectively, with 12 bases between them. For the CDR3, the DNA is TGCAGCGGTCAGGGGGGAGATGAGCAGTTCTTC. Protein product: CSGQGGDEQFF.

The chain joins TRBV6-5 to TRBJ1-1; 8 bases fit TRBD1. In germline, CDR1 is MNHEY, CDR2 SVGAGI. The trim removed 5 bases at V and 0 bases at J, leaving 8 bases unmatched. The CDR3 is 16 residues long. In nucleotides, the CDR3 is TGTGCCAGCAGTACGGGACAGGCTAGTATGAACACTGAAGCTTTCTTT. As protein: CASSTGQASMNTEAFF.

The V call is TRBV2, the J call TRBJ1-4; unclear D gene. The V gene lost 1 base and the J gene lost 0 bases, with 6 bases spanning the gap. Germline V gene data show CDR1 as SNHLY and CDR2 as FYNNEI. The CDR3 contains 15 residues. For the CDR3, the DNA is TGTGCCAGCAGTGAAGATATAGCAACTAATGAAAAACTGTTTTTT. Amino acid sequence: CASSEDIATNEKLFF.

This clonotype was seen many times. The chain recombines TRBV5-6 with TRBJ1-1, with no clear D. V shed 1 base and J shed 10 bases, with 14 bases lying between them. Germline V gene lookup returns CDR1 SGHDT and CDR2 YYEEEE. The CDR3 runs 13 residues. CDR3: CASSLPIGEPAFF. In DNA form, the CDR3 reads TGTGCCAGCAGCTTGCCTATCGGGGAGCCAGCTTTCTTT.

This clonotype was detected many times. The chain links TRBV29-1 to TRBJ1-2; TRBD1 is a possible D gene (5 bases). V lost 7 bases, J lost 6 bases, and 18 bases lay in between. The CDR3 runs 13 residues. Germline V lookup: CDR1 SQVTM, CDR2 ANQGSEA. The chain's CDR3 is CSATLQEVDGYTF. The DNA of the CDR3 is TGCAGCGCAACACTACAGGAGGTGGATGGCTACACCTTC.

This chain connects TRBV7-9 to TRBJ2-5; 8 nucleotides line up with TRBD2. CDR1 and CDR2 from the germline V gene are SEHNR and FQNEAQ (reference sequence). This CDR3 is 13 amino acids long. V dropped 11 bases and J dropped 5; count of bases not matched to a gene: 10. CDR3 DNA sequence: TGTGCCTCGAGAGCGGGAGTAATCGAGACCCAGTACTTC. Its protein is CASRAGVIETQYF.

There are many counts of this clonotype. The chain recombines TRBV7-8 with TRBJ1-1; possible D gene TRBD1, 6 bases. Looked up from germline, CDR1 is SGHVS and CDR2 is FQNEAQ. V lost 2 bases and J lost 4, with 14 bases in between. The CDR3 sequence is 15 residues long. The CDR3 nucleotides read TGTGCCAGCAGCTTAACGGGGGCAGGGATCACTGAAGCTTTCTTT. Protein sequence: CASSLTGAGITEAFF.

As to this clonotype: A junction end diverges from the germline sequence, so it may reflect a read error. This rearrangement joins TRBV24-1 to TRBJ2-7, with D perhaps matching TRBD1 (6 bases). This CDR3 spans 14 amino acids. Germline CDR1 is KGHDR and CDR2 is SFDVKD. This chain's CDR3 is CATSGRGAYYEQDF. CDR3 coding DNA: TGTGCCACCAGTGGCAGGGGAGCTTACTACGAGCAGGACTTC.

Ten or more counts support this clonotype. This chain joins TRBV12-5 and TRBJ2-2, with D uncertain. The CDR3 has 13 residues. Trimming shortened V by 1 base and J by 5 bases, and 5 bases separated the two germline ends. In germline, CDR1 is LGHNT, CDR2 FRNRAP. CDR3 sequence (DNA): TGTGCTAGTGGTTTGGGGTCAACCGGGGAGCTGTTTTTT. Translation: CASGLGSTGELFF.

This clonotype showed up many times. The chain uses TRBV20-1 and TRBJ2-2; D is undetermined. This CDR3 comprises 15 residues. Germline V gene data show CDR1 as DFQATT and CDR2 as SNEGSKA (reference sequence). Trimming removed 3 bases from V and 0 bases from J, with 11 bases in between. The CDR3 is CSARDRTANTGELFF. Written as DNA, the CDR3 is TGCAGTGCTAGGGATCGAACAGCGAACACCGGGGAGCTGTTTTTT.

This chain uses TRBV7-9 with TRBJ2-5; 10 bases map to TRBD1. Trimming took 5 bases from V and 2 from J; bases not matched to a gene: 11. Per the germline V gene, CDR1 is SEHNR and CDR2 is FQNEAQ (reference sequence). The CDR3 length is 17 residues. CDR3 in DNA: TGTGCCAGCAGCCCCAGAGGGTCGGACAGGGGGCAAGAGACCCAGTACTTC. It is translated as CASSPRGSDRGQETQYF.

Of note for this clonotype: This is likely a read error, given that the CDR3 carries no conserved phenylalanine or tryptophan at its end. The DNA is omitted, as the CDR3 cannot be located on it reliably, and the CDR3 follows TCRdb's listing. The chain joins TRBV3-1 to TRBJ2-7; TRBD2 is the table's D call, not checked against the DNA. The CDR3 is 8 amino acids in total, end residues counted. The V gene's germline CDR1 is LGHDT and CDR2 YNNKEL (reference sequence). CDR3 region: CASRELAG.

This clonotype was counted many times. The V and J genes are TRBV9 and TRBJ2-3, with TRBD2 as a possible D gene (5 bases). The CDR3 consists of 14 residues. The germline CDR1 and CDR2 sequences are SGDLS and YYNGEE. V was cut by 2 bases and J by 5 bases, with 12 bases left in between. CDR3 nucleotide sequence: TGTGCCAGCAGCGTTAGCTTTGGGAGAGATACGCAGTATTTT. Translation: CASSVSFGRDTQYF.

This clonotype was seen at least ten times. The chain recombines TRBV7-9 with TRBJ2-7, with D possibly TRBD1 on 6 matching bases. CDR1 and CDR2 (germline): SEHNR, FQNEAQ (reference sequence). Trimming removed 7 bases from V and 0 bases from J, with 28 bases in between. The CDR3 has 19 amino acids. The CDR3 bases are TGTGCCAGCACCGGAGGTAATGGGGACATCTTTCCCCTCTCCTACGAGCAGTACTTC. Its protein product is CASTGGNGDIFPLSYEQYF. The full variable domain, completed using reference TRBV7-9 and TRBJ2-7, is DTGVSQNPRHKITKRGQNVTFRCDPISEHNRLYWYRQTLGQGPEFLTYFQNEAQLEKSRLLSDRFSAERPKGSFSTLEIQRTEQGDSAMYLCASTGGNGDIFPLSYEQYFGPGTRLTVT.